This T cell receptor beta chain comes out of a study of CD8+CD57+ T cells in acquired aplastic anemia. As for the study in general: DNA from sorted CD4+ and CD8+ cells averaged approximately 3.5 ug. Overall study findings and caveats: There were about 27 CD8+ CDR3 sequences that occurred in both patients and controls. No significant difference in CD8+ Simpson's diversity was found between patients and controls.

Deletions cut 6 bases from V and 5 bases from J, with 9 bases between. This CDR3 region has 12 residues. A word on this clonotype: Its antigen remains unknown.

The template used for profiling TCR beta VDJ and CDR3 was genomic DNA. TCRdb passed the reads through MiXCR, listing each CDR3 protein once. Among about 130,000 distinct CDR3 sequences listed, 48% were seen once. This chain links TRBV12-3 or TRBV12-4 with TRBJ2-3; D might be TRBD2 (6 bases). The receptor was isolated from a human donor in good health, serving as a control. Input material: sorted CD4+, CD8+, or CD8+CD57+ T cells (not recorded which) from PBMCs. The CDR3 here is CASRLGGDTQYF. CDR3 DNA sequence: TGTGCCAGCAGGCTCGGGGGAGATACGCAGTATTTT.